The 30 T cell receptor beta chains below all came from one sample that was sequenced in a study of blood T cell repertoires in COVID-19 (TCRdb year 2020). Library preparation used the immunoSEQ multiplex PCR assay. TCRdb took this table from immuneACCESS and kept in-frame rearrangements with V and J called. Such tables lack part of the clones; where checked against another copy, unresolved V genes explain under half of the gap, and the rest is unexplained. Present in this sample are under 75,000 clones, 88% of which were seen just once. The ten largest clones capture over 3.5% of the sample. The sample comprised peripheral blood. These receptors were obtained from a man aged 45 to 65 with active COVID-19.

The chain carries TRBV2 and TRBJ1-3, with D possibly being TRBD1 (5 bases). This CDR3 is 16 amino acids long. Trimming cost V 10 bases and J 0 bases, with 19 bases left between them. In germline, CDR1 is SNHLY, CDR2 FYNNEI. DNA of the CDR3: TGTGCCACCAAAAGGGATAGGGGATCCTCTGGAAACACCATATATTTT. Its protein is CATKRDRGSSGNTIYF.

The J gene is TRBJ2-1, the V gene TRBV11-3; the match to TRBD2 covers 9 bases. The V gene end was trimmed by 4 bases and the J gene end by 9 bases; junction bases not matched to a gene: 4. Germline V gene sequence: CDR1 SGHNT, CDR2 YENEEA. The CDR3 covers 13 residues. Written as DNA, the CDR3 is TGTGCCAGCAGCTCCCTAGCGGGGACTGAGCAGTTCTTC. Translated, it gives CASSSLAGTEQFF.

This sequence joins TRBV4-1 and TRBJ1-1; maybe TRBD1 (5 bases). Germline lookup yields CDR1 MGHRA and CDR2 YSYEKL. V gave up 1 base and J gave up 3 bases, with 15 bases separating them. The CDR3 spans 16 residues. The CDR3 nucleotides read TGCGCCAGCAGCCAAGCCGGGGGAGGGGCCCACACTGAAGCTTTCTTT. Amino acid sequence: CASSQAGGGAHTEAFF.

The genes are TRBV6-5 and TRBJ2-5; D gene unclear. Trimming took 7 bases from V and 3 from J, leaving 9 bases between them. The CDR3 has 12 amino acids. Germline CDR1 is MNHEY and CDR2 is SVGAGI. The DNA for the CDR3 is TGTGCCAGCACTTTTCCAGAAGAGACCCAGTACTTC. It encodes CASTFPEETQYF.

The chain joins TRBV6-5 to TRBJ2-7, with 8 bases aligning to TRBD2. Germline-derived CDR1 and CDR2 are MNHEY and SVGAGI. The CDR3 loop spans 15 amino acids. V trimming: 6 bases; J trimming: 4 bases; junction bases outside the gene matches: 11. CDR3 sequence reads: CASSHRAGGSYEQYF. The CDR3 bases are TGTGCCAGCAGCCACCGGGCGGGGGGCTCATACGAGCAGTACTTC.

The chain is built from TRBV18 and TRBJ2-1; 11 nucleotides match TRBD2. Germline values: CDR1 KGHSH, CDR2 LQKENI. With 3 bases clipped from V and 4 bases from J, the junction kept 5 bases outside the gene matches. The CDR3 sequence is 16 residues long. This CDR3 is CASSPTSGERYNEQFF. CDR3 DNA sequence: TGTGCCAGCTCACCGACTAGCGGGGAAAGGTACAATGAGCAGTTCTTC.

The chain has TRBV15 and TRBJ2-5; 8 bases fit TRBD1. Germline lookup yields CDR1 LNHNV and CDR2 YYDKDF (reference sequence). This CDR3 is built from 16 residues. The junction had 11 bases not matched to a gene; V was cut back by 5 bases and J by 3 bases. The CDR3 nucleotides are TGTGCCACCAGCTTCCCCCGGACAGGGTTTAAAGAGACCCAGTACTTC. Translating it yields CATSFPRTGFKETQYF.

This chain uses TRBV7-9 with TRBJ1-1; TRBD1 might be the D (6 bases). V was cut by 1 base and J by 4 bases, with 10 bases left in between. Germline V lookup: CDR1 SEHNR, CDR2 FQNEAQ (reference sequence). CDR3 length: 14 residues. CDR3 sequence: CASSLEQGTTEAFF. CDR3 coding DNA: TGTGCCAGCAGCTTAGAACAGGGTACCACTGAAGCTTTCTTT.

The rearrangement joins TRBV29-1 to TRBJ1-1; 7 bases are a match to TRBD1. Germline V gives CDR1 SQVTM, CDR2 ANQGSEA. V shed 7 bases, J shed 5 bases, and the junction held 10 bases outside the gene matches. The CDR3 contains 13 residues. The DNA for the CDR3 is TGCAGCGCCAACAGGGGTCGAGGAACTGAAGCTTTCTTT. It codes for CSANRGRGTEAFF. The complete variable domain, with remaining parts taken from reference TRBV29-1 and TRBJ1-1, reads SAVISQKPSRDICQRGTSLTIQCQVDSQVTMMFWYRQQPGQSLTLIATANQGSEATYESGFVIDKFPISRPNLTFSTLTVSNMSPEDSSIYLCSANRGRGTEAFFGQGTRLTVV.

V is TRBV2 and J is TRBJ2-7; TRBD2 agrees at 7 bases. The CDR3 is 15 residues long. With V trimmed by 6 bases and J by 4 bases, 12 bases remained unmatched. CDR1 and CDR2 (germline): SNHLY, FYNNEI. CDR3 nucleotide sequence: TGTGCCAGCAGGAACCGCCAGGGTAGCGGGTACGAGCAGTACTTC. Translation gives CASRNRQGSGYEQYF.

This clone appeared a few times. This rearrangement joins TRBV13 to TRBJ2-5; the match to TRBD2 covers 8 bases. V lost 5 bases and J lost 5; bases outside the gene matches: 10. Germline loops: CDR1 PRHDT, CDR2 FYEKMQ (reference sequence). CDR3 length equals 15 residues. The CDR3 sequence: CASSLGAGVRETQYF. Written as DNA, the CDR3 is TGTGCCAGCAGCCTCGGAGCGGGGGTGCGTGAGACCCAGTACTTC. The whole variable domain, remainder taken from reference TRBV13 and TRBJ2-5, is AAGVIQSPRHLIKEKRETATLKCYPIPRHDTVYWYQQGPGQDPQFLISFYEKMQSDKGSIPDRFSAQQFSDYHSELNMSSLELGDSALYFCASSLGAGVRETQYFGPGTRLLVL.

The V call is TRBV10-3, the J call TRBJ1-6, with D tentatively TRBD1 (5 bases). Germline V gene lookup returns CDR1 ENHRY and CDR2 SYGVKD. V was shortened by 4 bases and J by 7 bases, with 11 bases between the two germline ends. CDR3 length equals 14 residues. The CDR3, as DNA: TGTGCCATCAGTGGCGGGACCGCGAATTCACCCCTCCACTTT. Amino acids: CAISGGTANSPLHF.

The chain couples TRBV7-3 to TRBJ2-3; D ambiguous. This CDR3 region has 15 residues. Germline CDR1 SGHTA, CDR2 FQGTGA. Deletions cut 3 bases from V and 1 base from J, with 11 bases between. CDR3 bases: TGTGCCAGCAGCTTTGGGCCCTTAGGCACAGATACGCAGTATTTT. Residues: CASSFGPLGTDTQYF.

The chain employs TRBV5-4 and TRBJ1-4; TRBD1 matches 8 bases. V lost 3 bases to trimming and J lost 5 bases; unmatched junction nucleotides: 12. Germline assignment: CDR1 SGHNT and CDR2 YYREEE (reference sequence). The CDR3 consists of 17 residues. The CDR3 sequence: CASSSDLPNRGNEKLFF. CDR3 sequence (DNA): TGTGCCAGCAGCTCGGATCTCCCTAACAGGGGGAATGAAAAACTGTTTTTT.

The chain has TRBV6-1 and TRBJ2-7; TRBD2 might be the D (6 bases). From germline, CDR1 is MNHNS and CDR2 SASEGT. Trimming cost V 3 bases and J 9 bases, with 9 bases left between them. The CDR3 spans 11 residues. The CDR3 nucleotides read TGTGCCAGCAGTGACAGGGAGGTGCAGTACTTC. As protein: CASSDREVQYF.

V gene TRBV5-5 combines with J gene TRBJ1-5; tentatively, D is TRBD1 (5 bases). Germline V gene data show CDR1 as SGHKS and CDR2 as YYEKEE (reference sequence). V was shortened by 2 bases and J by 1 base, with 10 bases between the two germline ends. The CDR3 extends over 15 amino acids. The CDR3 nucleotides are TGTGCCAGCAGCTTTTCAGGGTGGAGCAATCAGCCCCAGCATTTT. Residues: CASSFSGWSNQPQHF. The full variable domain, its missing parts supplied by reference TRBV5-5 and TRBJ1-5, is DAGVTQSPTHLIKTRGQQVTLRCSPISGHKSVSWYQQVLGQGPQFIFQYYEKEERGRGNFPDRFSARQFPNYSSELNVNALLLGDSALYLCASSFSGWSNQPQHFGDGTRLSIL.

This chain uses TRBV5-1 with TRBJ2-5; D not certain. The length of the CDR3 is 15 residues. V was pared by 0 bases and J by 2 bases, with 11 bases between. CDR1 is SGHRS, CDR2 YFSETQ, per germline. CDR3 sequence reads: CASSLDVSEQETQYF. In DNA, the CDR3 is TGCGCCAGCAGCTTGGATGTCTCAGAACAAGAGACCCAGTACTTC. The full variable domain, in which reference TRBV5-1 and TRBJ2-5 provide the parts outside the CDR3, is KAGVTQTPRYLIKTRGQQVTLSCSPISGHRSVSWYQQTPGQGLQFLFEYFSETQRNKGNFPGRFSGRQFSNSRSEMNVSTLELGDSALYLCASSLDVSEQETQYFGPGTRLLVL.

This chain joins TRBV19 and TRBJ2-1; 7 bases are shared with TRBD2. This CDR3 spans 16 amino acids. Looked up from germline, CDR1 is LNHDA and CDR2 is SQIVND (reference sequence). The V segment lost 4 bases and the J segment 4 bases; nucleotides outside the gene matches: 10. This CDR3 is CASSTSSGGNYNEQFF. The CDR3 DNA follows: TGTGCCAGTAGTACCTCCTCCGGGGGGAATTACAATGAGCAGTTCTTC.

The chain has TRBV6-1 and TRBJ1-5; tentative D call: TRBD1 (5 bases). This CDR3 has 15 amino acids. The V end lost 3 bases, the J end lost 5 bases, and 14 bases lay between the germline ends. Germline V gives CDR1 MNHNS, CDR2 SASEGT. The CDR3 loop reads CASSDGWRGHQPQHF. CDR3 nucleotide sequence: TGTGCCAGCAGTGATGGGTGGAGGGGTCATCAGCCCCAGCATTTT.

The rearrangement links TRBV19 to TRBJ1-2; 7 nucleotides agree with TRBD1. With V trimmed by 2 bases and J by 5 bases, 5 bases remained unmatched. The CDR3 runs 14 residues. Germline CDR1 LNHDA, CDR2 SQIVND (reference sequence). The CDR3 is CASSIRNRGYGYTF. CDR3 bases: TGTGCCAGTAGTATAAGGAACAGGGGTTATGGCTACACCTTC.

This chain links TRBV7-2 with TRBJ2-3, with TRBD2 matching over 8 bases. This CDR3 region has 15 residues. CDR1 is SGHTA, CDR2 FQGNSA, per germline. Unmatched junction bases numbered 6, after V lost 1 base and J lost 6 bases. The DNA of the CDR3 is TGTGCCAGCAGCTTAGTCCGGACTAGCATGGATACGCAGTATTTT. This translates into CASSLVRTSMDTQYF.

V gene TRBV9 combines with J gene TRBJ1-1, with 9 bases aligning to TRBD1. The CDR3 is 15 residues long. After removal of 4 bases from V and 5 bases from J, the junction contained 9 bases not matched to a gene. Germline V lookup: CDR1 SGDLS, CDR2 YYNGEE. For the CDR3, the DNA is TGTGCCAGCAGCTCAGAGGGACAGGGAAGGACTGAAGCTTTCTTT. Encoded protein: CASSSEGQGRTEAFF.

This sequence joins TRBV6-2 or TRBV6-3 and TRBJ1-3; 7 bases align to TRBD1. The CDR3 spans 13 residues. Germline V gives CDR1 MNHEY, CDR2 SVGEGT. The J segment lost 5 bases and the V segment lost 6 bases, leaving 4 bases of the junction unmatched. The CDR3 DNA reads as TGTGCCAGCAGCCGGGACAGTCGAAACACCATATATTTT. It translates to CASSRDSRNTIYF.

The CDR3 region has the DNA TGTGCCAGCTCACCCCCGGGACTAGCGGGGAGGACAGATACGCAGTATTTT. Its translation: CASSPPGLAGRTDTQYF. The V gene is TRBV18, the J gene TRBJ2-3; 13 bases map to TRBD2. The CDR3 sequence is 17 residues long. Unmatched junction bases numbered 6, after V lost 3 bases and J lost 3 bases. The germline V gene has CDR1 KGHSH and CDR2 LQKENI.

The chain couples TRBV18 to TRBJ2-3, with 15 bases that match TRBD2. The ends lost 6 bases at V and 1 base at J; junction bases unmatched: 8. The CDR3 length is 18 residues. CDR1 and CDR2 from the germline V gene are KGHSH and LQKENI. The CDR3 DNA sequence: TGTGCCAGCTCCCCCAAGGGACTAGCGGGGGGACGCACAGATACGCAGTATTTT. Its protein is CASSPKGLAGGRTDTQYF.

V gene TRBV19 combines with J gene TRBJ1-1; 8 positions match TRBD1. V was pared by 3 bases and J by 0 bases, with 12 bases of the junction left unmatched. Germline lookup yields CDR1 LNHDA and CDR2 SQIVND (reference sequence). This CDR3 is built from 18 residues. The CDR3 bases are TGTGCCAGTAGTATTGGGAGGACAGGGAGGCGTATGAACACTGAAGCTTTCTTT. Translating gives CASSIGRTGRRMNTEAFF.

V gene TRBV7-6 combines with J gene TRBJ2-7; 9 nucleotides agree with TRBD2. With 5 bases clipped from V and 4 bases from J, the junction kept 9 bases outside the gene matches. CDR1 SGHVS and CDR2 FNYEAQ come from the germline V gene. The length of the CDR3 is 15 residues. For the CDR3, the DNA is TGTGCCAGCAGCCCGACGGGACTAGCCGCGTACGAGCAGTACTTC. Its protein is CASSPTGLAAYEQYF.

This clone occurred once. This sequence joins TRBV27 and TRBJ2-7, with 10 nucleotides matching TRBD2. The germline gives CDR1 MNHEY, CDR2 SMNVEV (reference sequence). This CDR3 region has 16 residues. The ends lost 2 bases at V and 2 bases at J; junction bases unmatched: 6. The CDR3 DNA sequence: TGTGCCAGCAGTTTAGGTTTCGGGACTAGCGCCTACGAGCAGTACTTC. This gives the protein CASSLGFGTSAYEQYF.

V gene TRBV6-2 or TRBV6-3 combines with J gene TRBJ2-7; 7 bases fit TRBD1. Looked up from germline, CDR1 is MNHEY and CDR2 is SVGEGT. The CDR3 extends over 13 amino acids. V lost 4 bases, J lost 5 bases, and 5 bases stayed unmatched. The chain's CDR3 is CASSSTGSHEQYF. Written as DNA, the CDR3 is TGTGCCAGCAGTTCGACAGGGTCGCACGAGCAGTACTTC.

This chain links TRBV3-1 (or the pseudogene TRBV3-2) with TRBJ2-3; no firm D call. This CDR3 is 15 amino acids long. Looked up from germline, CDR1 is LGHDT and CDR2 is YNNKEL (reference sequence). Deletions cut 2 bases from V and 0 bases from J, with 9 bases between. Here the CDR3 DNA reads TGTGCCAGCAGCCAATCTCCACAGAGCACAGATACGCAGTATTTT. The encoded protein is CASSQSPQSTDTQYF.